This entry is about one T cell receptor beta chain. The antigen remains unidentified. The CDR3 loop spans 14 amino acids. Germline-derived CDR1 and CDR2 are SGHKS and YYEKEE (reference sequence). The V and J ends lost 5 bases and 5 bases respectively, with 13 bases between them. Time point specified: newly diagnosed GD, antithyroid drugs for less than 3 months. Extracted PBMC RNA gave rise to the TCR library. The source of the patients was an endocrinology department in Xi'an, China. The entry originates in a study of regulatory T cells in long-lasting Graves disease. General study points: Only a small sample size was used, which may have cut accuracy.

In building TCR beta libraries, iRepertoire HTBI primers were used together with Arm-PCR of CDR3 regions. TCRdb ran MiXCR on the multiplex PCR reads and lists one entry per CDR3 protein. The table shows around 480,000 distinct CDR3 sequences, with 15% to 20% occurring only once. These data also featured in a second study, about T cells in Graves' hyperthyroidism and ophthalmopathy. Turning to that study: The model foresaw ophthalmopathy a median approximately 6.1 months prior to onset.

The material was peripheral blood mononuclear cells (PBMCs), obtained at new diagnosis, from a patient treated with antithyroid drugs. The sequence derives from a woman in her forties or fifties with Graves disease. V and J are TRBV5-5 and TRBJ1-4; D not resolved. The CDR3 is CASSSDAGNEKLFF. The DNA for the CDR3 is TGTGCCAGCAGTTCTGATGCGGGGAATGAAAAACTGTTTTTT.